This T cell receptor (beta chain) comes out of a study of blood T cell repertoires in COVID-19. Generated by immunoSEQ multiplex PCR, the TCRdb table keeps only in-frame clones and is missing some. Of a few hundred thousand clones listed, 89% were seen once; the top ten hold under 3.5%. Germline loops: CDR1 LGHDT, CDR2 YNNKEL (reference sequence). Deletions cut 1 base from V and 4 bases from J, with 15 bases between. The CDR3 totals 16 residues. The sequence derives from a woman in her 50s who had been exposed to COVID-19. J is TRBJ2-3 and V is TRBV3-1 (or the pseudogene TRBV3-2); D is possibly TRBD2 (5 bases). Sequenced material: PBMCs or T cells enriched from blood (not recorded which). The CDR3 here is CASSQGAGFEPDTQYF. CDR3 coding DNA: TGTGCCAGCAGCCAAGGTGCGGGCTTTGAACCAGATACGCAGTATTTT.